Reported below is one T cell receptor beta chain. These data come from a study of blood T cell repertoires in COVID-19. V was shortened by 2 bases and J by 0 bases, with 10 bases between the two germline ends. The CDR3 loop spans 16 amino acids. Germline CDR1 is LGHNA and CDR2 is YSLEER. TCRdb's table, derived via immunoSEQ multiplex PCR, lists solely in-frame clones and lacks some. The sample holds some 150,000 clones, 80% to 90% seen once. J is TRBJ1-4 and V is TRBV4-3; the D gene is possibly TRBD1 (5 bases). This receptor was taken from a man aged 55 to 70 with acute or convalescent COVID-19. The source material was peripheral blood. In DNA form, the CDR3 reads TGCGCCAGCAGCCAACGCGACAGTGCAACTAATGAAAAACTGTTTTTT. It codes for CASSQRDSATNEKLFF.